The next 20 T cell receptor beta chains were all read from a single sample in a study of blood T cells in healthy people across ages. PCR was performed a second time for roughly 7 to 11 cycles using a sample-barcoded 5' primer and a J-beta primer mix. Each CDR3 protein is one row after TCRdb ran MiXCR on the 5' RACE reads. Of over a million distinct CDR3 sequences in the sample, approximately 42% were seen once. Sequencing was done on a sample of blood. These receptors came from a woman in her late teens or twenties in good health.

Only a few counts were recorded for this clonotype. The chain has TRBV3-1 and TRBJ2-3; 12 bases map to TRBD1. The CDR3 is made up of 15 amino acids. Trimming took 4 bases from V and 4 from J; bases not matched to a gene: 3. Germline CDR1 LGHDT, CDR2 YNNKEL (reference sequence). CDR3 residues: CASSPGTGGPDTQYF. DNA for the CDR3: TGTGCCAGCAGCCCCGGGACAGGGGGCCCAGATACGCAGTATTTT.

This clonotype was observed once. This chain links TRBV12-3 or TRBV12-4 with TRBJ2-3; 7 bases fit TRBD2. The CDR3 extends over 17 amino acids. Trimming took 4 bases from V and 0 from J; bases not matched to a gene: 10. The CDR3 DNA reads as TGTGCCAGCAGTTCGCTTACTAGCGTCTCTAGCACAGATACGCAGTATTTT. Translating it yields CASSSLTSVSSTDTQYF.

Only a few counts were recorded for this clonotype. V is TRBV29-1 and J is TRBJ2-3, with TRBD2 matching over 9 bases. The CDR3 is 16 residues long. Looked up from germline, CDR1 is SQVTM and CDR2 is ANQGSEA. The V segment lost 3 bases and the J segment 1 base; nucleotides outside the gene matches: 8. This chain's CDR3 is CSVDRFSGSRTDTQYF. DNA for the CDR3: TGCAGCGTTGATCGGTTTAGCGGGAGTCGCACAGATACGCAGTATTTT.

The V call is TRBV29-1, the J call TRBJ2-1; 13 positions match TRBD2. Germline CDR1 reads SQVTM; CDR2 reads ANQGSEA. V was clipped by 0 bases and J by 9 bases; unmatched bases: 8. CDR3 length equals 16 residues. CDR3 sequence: CSVEDPLAGGPIEQFF. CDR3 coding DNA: TGCAGCGTTGAAGATCCACTAGCGGGAGGGCCGATTGAGCAGTTCTTC.

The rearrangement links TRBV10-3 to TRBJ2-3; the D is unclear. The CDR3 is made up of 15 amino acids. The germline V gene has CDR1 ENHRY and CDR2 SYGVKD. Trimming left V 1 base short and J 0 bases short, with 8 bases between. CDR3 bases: TGTGCCATCAGTGAGTTCAGCCTTAGCACAGATACGCAGTATTTT. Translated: CAISEFSLSTDTQYF.

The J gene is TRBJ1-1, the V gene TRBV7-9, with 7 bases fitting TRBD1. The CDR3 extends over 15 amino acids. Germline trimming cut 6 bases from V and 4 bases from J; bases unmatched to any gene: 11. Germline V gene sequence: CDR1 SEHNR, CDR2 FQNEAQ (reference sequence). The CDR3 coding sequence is TGTGCCAGCAGACTAGCACAGGGGCCGGGCACTGAAGCTTTCTTT. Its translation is CASRLAQGPGTEAFF.

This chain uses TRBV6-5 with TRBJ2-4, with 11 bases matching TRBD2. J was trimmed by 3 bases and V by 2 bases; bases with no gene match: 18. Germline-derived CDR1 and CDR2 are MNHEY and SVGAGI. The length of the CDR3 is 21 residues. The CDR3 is CASSYGTSGVNLIVVKNIQYF. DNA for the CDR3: TGTGCCAGCAGTTACGGGACTAGCGGCGTTAACCTGATTGTGGTCAAAAACATTCAGTACTTC.

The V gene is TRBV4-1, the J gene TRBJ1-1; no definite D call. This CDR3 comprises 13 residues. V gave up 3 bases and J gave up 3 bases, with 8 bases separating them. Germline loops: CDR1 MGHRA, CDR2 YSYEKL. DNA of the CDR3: TGCGCCAGCAGCCATCCAGTGTACACTGAAGCTTTCTTT. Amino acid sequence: CASSHPVYTEAFF.

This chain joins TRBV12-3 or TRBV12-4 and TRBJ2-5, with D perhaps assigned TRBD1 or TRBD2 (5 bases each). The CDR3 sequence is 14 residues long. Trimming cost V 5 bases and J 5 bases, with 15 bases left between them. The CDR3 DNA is TGTGCCAGCAGTCGGGACCCCCCCGGGGAGACCCAGTACTTC. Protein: CASSRDPPGETQYF.

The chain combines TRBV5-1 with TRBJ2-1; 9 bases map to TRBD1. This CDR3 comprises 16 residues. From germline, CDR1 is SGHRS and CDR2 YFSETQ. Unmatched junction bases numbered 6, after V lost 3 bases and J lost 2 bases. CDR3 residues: CASSSGDRAPYNEQFF. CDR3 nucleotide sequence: TGCGCCAGCAGCTCCGGGGACAGGGCCCCCTACAATGAGCAGTTCTTC. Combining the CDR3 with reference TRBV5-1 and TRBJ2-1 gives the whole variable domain KAGVTQTPRYLIKTRGQQVTLSCSPISGHRSVSWYQQTPGQGLQFLFEYFSETQRNKGNFPGRFSGRQFSNSRSEMNVSTLELGDSALYLCASSSGDRAPYNEQFFGPGTRLTVL.

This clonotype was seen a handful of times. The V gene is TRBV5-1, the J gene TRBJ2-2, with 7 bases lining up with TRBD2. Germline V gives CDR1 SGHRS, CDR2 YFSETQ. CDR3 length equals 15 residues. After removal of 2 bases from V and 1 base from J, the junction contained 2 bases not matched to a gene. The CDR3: CASSLAGLNTGELFF. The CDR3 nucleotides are TGCGCCAGCAGCTTAGCGGGACTGAACACCGGGGAGCTGTTTTTT.

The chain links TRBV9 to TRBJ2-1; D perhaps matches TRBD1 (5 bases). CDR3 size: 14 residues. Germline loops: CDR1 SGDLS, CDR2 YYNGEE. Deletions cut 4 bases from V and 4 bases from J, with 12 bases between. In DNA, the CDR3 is TGTGCCAGCAGCCTACAGGAATCTTACAATGAGCAGTTCTTC. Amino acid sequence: CASSLQESYNEQFF. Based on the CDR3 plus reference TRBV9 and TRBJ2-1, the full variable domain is DSGVTQTPKHLITATGQRVTLRCSPRSGDLSVYWYQQSLDQGLQFLIQYYNGEERAKGNILERFSAQQFPDLHSELNLSSLELGDSALYFCASSLQESYNEQFFGPGTRLTVL.

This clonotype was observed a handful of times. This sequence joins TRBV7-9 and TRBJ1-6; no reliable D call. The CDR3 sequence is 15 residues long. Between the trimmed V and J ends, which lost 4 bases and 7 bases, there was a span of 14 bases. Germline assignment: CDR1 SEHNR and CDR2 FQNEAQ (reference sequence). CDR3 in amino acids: CASSSDGYLNSPLHF. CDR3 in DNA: TGTGCCAGCAGCTCAGATGGGTATCTAAATTCACCCCTCCACTTT.

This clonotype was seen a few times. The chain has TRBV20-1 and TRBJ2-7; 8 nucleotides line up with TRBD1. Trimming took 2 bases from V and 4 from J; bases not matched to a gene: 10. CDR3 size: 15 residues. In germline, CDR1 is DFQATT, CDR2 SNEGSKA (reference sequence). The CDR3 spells CSARPMTGAGYEQYF. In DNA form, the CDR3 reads TGCAGTGCTAGACCCATGACAGGGGCAGGGTACGAGCAGTACTTC.

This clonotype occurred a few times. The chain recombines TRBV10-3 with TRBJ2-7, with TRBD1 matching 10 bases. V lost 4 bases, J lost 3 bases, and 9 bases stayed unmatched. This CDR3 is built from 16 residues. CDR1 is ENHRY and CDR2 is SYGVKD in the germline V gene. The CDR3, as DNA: TGTGCCATCAGTGGCGAGGGACAGGGGACAGGCTACGAGCAGTACTTC. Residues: CAISGEGQGTGYEQYF.

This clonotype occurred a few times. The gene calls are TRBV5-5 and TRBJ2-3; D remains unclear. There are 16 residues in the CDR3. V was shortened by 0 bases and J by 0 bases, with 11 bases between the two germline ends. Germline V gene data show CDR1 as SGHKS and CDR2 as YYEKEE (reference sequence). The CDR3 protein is CASSLDWSQSTDTQYF. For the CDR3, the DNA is TGTGCCAGCAGCTTGGACTGGTCCCAAAGCACAGATACGCAGTATTTT.

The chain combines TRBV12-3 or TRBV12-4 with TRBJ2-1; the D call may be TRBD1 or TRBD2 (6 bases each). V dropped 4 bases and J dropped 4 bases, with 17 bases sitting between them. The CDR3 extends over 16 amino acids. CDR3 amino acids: CASSSPEGGRYNEQFF. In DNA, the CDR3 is TGTGCCAGCAGTTCCCCGGAAGGGGGGAGGTACAATGAGCAGTTCTTC.

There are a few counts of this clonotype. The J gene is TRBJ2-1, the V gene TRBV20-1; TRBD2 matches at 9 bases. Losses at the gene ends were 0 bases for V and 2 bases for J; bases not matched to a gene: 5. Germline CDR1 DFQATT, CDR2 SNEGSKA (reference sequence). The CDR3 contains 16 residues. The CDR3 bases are TGCAGTGCTAGAGATGTTTCTAGCGGGACCTACAATGAGCAGTTCTTC. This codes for CSARDVSSGTYNEQFF.

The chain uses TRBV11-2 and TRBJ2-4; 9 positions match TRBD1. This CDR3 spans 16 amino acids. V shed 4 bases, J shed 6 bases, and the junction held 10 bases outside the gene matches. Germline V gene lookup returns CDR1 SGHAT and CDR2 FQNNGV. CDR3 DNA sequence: TGTGCCAGCAGCTCTCCGGGACAGGGTGGGCGAAACATTCAGTACTTC. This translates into CASSSPGQGGRNIQYF.

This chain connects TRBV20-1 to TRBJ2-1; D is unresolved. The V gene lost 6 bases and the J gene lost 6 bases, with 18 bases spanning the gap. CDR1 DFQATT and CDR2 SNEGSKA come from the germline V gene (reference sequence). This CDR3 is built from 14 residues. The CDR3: CSAPPPTLGNEQFF. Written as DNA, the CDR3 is TGCAGTGCCCCTCCCCCTACGTTGGGCAATGAGCAGTTCTTC.